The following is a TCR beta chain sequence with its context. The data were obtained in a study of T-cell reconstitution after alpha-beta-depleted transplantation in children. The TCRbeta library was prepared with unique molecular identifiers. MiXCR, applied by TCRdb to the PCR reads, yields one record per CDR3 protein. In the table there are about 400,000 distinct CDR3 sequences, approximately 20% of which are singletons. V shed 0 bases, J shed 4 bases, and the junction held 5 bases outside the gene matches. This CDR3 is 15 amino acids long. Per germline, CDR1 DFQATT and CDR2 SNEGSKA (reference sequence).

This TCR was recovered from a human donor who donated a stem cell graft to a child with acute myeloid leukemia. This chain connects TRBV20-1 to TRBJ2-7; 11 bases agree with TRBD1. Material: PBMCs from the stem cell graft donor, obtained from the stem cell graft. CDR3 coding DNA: TGCAGTGCTAGAGATAGGAGGGACAGGGGGTACGAGCAGTACTTC. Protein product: CSARDRRDRGYEQYF.